The source of this T cell receptor (beta chain) is a study of blood T cell repertoires in COVID-19. Study as a whole: Sites across the United States, Italy and Spain contributed samples from acute and convalescent COVID-19.

The age range of participants was 18 to 89 years, with residence in some 25 US areas. This clone has just a few counts. The method was immunoSEQ multiplex PCR; TCRdb's version includes in-frame clones alone and lacks a portion of them. The sample holds 150,000 to 200,000 clones; roughly 84% are singletons and the top ten take roughly 1.2%. The germline gives CDR1 LNHDA, CDR2 SQIVND (reference sequence). The CDR3 consists of 16 residues. V was clipped by 7 bases and J by 7 bases; unmatched bases: 15. This chain connects TRBV19 to TRBJ1-5, with TRBD1 matching 8 bases. The clonotype was recovered from a human donor with acute COVID-19. The donor label of this sample is uncertain. Sequencing used PBMCs or T cells enriched from blood (not recorded which). The CDR3 here is CASTRTGIEGKQPQHF. CDR3 in DNA: TGTGCCAGTACCCGGACAGGGATCGAAGGAAAACAGCCCCAGCATTTT.